The T cell receptor (beta chain) described here comes from a study of cytomegalovirus exposure and HLA in healthy donors. Study-wide findings and caveats: A later analysis linked a missense DCLRE1C variant to TCR beta V- and J-gene trimming. Later analysis revealed greater clonal expansion in HLA-associated TCR beta chains than in equally common others.

PCR employed 60 Vbeta and 13 Jbeta primers. The method was immunoSEQ multiplex PCR; TCRdb's version includes in-frame clones alone and lacks a portion of them. The table has approximately 150,000 clones, 78% seen once. A remark on this clone: What it binds is not known.

V lost 0 bases to trimming and J lost 6 bases; unmatched junction nucleotides: 10. This CDR3 is 16 amino acids long. CDR1 is LNHDA and CDR2 is SQIVND in the germline V gene (reference sequence). The clonotype comes from a woman aged 18-29 years in good health and CMV-seronegative. Sequenced: PBMCs. This sequence joins TRBV19 and TRBJ1-2, with 7 positions matching TRBD1. In DNA form, the CDR3 reads TGTGCCAGTAGTATAGATCGAAGACAGGGCTGGGATGGCTACACCTTC. Protein product: CASSIDRRQGWDGYTF. The full variable domain, completed using reference TRBV19 and TRBJ1-2, is DGGITQSPKYLFRKEGQNVTLSCEQNLNHDAMYWYRQDPGQGLRLIYYSQIVNDFQKGDIAEGYSVSREKKESFPLTVTSAQKNPTAFYLCASSIDRRQGWDGYTFGSGTRLTVV.